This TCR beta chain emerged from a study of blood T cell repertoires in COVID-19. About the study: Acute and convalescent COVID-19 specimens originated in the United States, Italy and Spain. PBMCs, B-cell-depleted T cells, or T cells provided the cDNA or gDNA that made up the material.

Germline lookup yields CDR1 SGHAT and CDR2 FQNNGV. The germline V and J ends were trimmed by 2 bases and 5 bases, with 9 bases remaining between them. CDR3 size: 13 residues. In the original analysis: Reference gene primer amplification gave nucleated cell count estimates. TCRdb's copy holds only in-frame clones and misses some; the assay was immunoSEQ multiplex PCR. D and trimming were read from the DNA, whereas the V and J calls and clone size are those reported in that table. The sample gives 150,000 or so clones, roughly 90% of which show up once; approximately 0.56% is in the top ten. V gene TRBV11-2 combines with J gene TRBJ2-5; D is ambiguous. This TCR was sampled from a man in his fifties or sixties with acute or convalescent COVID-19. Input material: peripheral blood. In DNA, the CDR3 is TGTGCCAGCAGCTTACGCGGTCGGGAGACCCAGTACTTC. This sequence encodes CASSLRGRETQYF.